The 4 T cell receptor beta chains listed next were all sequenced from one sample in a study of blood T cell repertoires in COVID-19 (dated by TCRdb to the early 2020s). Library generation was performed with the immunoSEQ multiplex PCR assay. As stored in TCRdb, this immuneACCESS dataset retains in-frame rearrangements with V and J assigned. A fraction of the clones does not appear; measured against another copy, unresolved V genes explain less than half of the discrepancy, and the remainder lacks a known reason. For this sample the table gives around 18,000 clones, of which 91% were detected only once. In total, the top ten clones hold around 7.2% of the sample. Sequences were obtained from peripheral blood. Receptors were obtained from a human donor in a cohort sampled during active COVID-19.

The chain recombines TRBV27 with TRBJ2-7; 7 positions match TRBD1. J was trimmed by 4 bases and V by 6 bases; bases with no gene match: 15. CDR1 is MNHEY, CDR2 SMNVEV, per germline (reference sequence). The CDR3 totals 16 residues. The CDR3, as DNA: TGTGCCAGCAGCAACAGGGGCCGGACACTAGGTTACGAGCAGTACTTC. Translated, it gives CASSNRGRTLGYEQYF.

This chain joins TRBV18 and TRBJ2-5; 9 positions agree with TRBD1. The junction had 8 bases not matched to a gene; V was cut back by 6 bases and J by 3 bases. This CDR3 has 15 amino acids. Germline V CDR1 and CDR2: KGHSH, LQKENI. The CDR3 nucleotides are TGTGCCAGCTCCATCCTAGGGACAGGGAAAGAGACCCAGTACTTC. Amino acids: CASSILGTGKETQYF.

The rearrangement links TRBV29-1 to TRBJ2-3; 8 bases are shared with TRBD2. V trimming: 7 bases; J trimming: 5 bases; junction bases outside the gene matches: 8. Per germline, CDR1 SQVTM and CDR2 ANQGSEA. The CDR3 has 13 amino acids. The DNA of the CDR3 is TGCAGCGCGAGCGGGAGTAGCCGAGATACGCAGTATTTT. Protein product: CSASGSSRDTQYF.

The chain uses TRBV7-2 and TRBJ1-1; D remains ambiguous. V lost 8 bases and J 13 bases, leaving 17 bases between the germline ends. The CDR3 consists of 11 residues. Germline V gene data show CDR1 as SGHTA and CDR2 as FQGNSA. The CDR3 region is CASGQSPRVFF. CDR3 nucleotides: TGTGCCAGCGGCCAGAGTCCGCGGGTTTTCTTT.